This TCR beta chain is drawn from a study of cytomegalovirus exposure and HLA in healthy donors. This clone has a single count. Antigen unknown. Only in-frame clones appear in the TCRdb table, and some are missing; sequencing was by immunoSEQ multiplex PCR. The sample has 170,000 or so clones, 85% seen once. Study-level points and caveats: Confirmation in vitro established that a few CMV-associated chains were specific for CMV antigens. The tendency of first-cohort TCR clusters to co-occur in the 90 to 150 validation repertoires emerged from a later analysis. There were some public TCRs occurring in many donors, but most TCR sequences were rare. The listing of 150 to 200 TCR beta chains classed them as cytomegalovirus-associated.

Germline loops: CDR1 SGHRS, CDR2 YFSETQ. Trimming took off 3 bases at V and 6 bases at J, with 6 bases between the two ends. There are 12 residues in the CDR3. The sample was PBMCs. The chain couples TRBV5-1 to TRBJ2-2, with D possibly being TRBD1 (6 bases). The TCR sequence derives from a man aged 18 to 35 in good health and CMV-seropositive. This CDR3 reads CASSSGAGELFF. The CDR3 DNA follows: TGCGCCAGCAGCTCAGGGGCCGGGGAGCTGTTTTTT.